The 21 T cell receptor beta chains reported below all come from one sample, sequenced in a study of blood T cell repertoires in COVID-19. Libraries were prepared by immunoSEQ multiplex PCR; TCRdb keeps only in-frame clonotypes and omits some of them. This sample has about 55,000 clones, with around 90% found just once. Sample: peripheral blood. All receptors derive from a man between 40 and 49 years old with COVID-19, enrolled during active disease.

This rearrangement joins TRBV2 to TRBJ1-1; TRBD1 matches 8 bases. The CDR3 totals 16 residues. Germline values: CDR1 SNHLY, CDR2 FYNNEI. With 0 bases clipped from V and 5 bases from J, the junction kept 8 bases outside the gene matches. The CDR3 spells CASSEALTTGGTEAFF. The DNA for the CDR3 is TGTGCCAGCAGTGAAGCCCTGACCACAGGGGGTACTGAAGCTTTCTTT.

V gene TRBV7-9 combines with J gene TRBJ2-7, with 7 bases fitting TRBD1. The CDR3 totals 13 residues. J lost 4 bases, V lost 5 bases, and 5 bases had no gene match. Germline lookup yields CDR1 SEHNR and CDR2 FQNEAQ (reference sequence). The CDR3: CASSVSGQYEQYF. The CDR3 coding sequence is TGTGCCAGCAGCGTTTCGGGACAGTACGAGCAGTACTTC.

The chain uses TRBV4-2 and TRBJ1-4, with 8 bases identical to TRBD1. The CDR3 totals 17 residues. Per the germline V gene, CDR1 is LGHNA and CDR2 is YNFKEQ. Trimming took 0 bases from V and 7 from J; bases not matched to a gene: 10. Written as DNA, the CDR3 is TGTGCCAGCAGCCAAGATGGGGCCACTACAGGGGGTGAAAAACTGTTTTTT. Its translation: CASSQDGATTGGEKLFF.

The chain carries TRBV2 and TRBJ2-2; no clear D gene. The V and J ends lost 1 base and 0 bases respectively, with 3 bases between them. Germline CDR1 and CDR2: SNHLY and FYNNEI. The CDR3 runs to 14 residues. In nucleotides, the CDR3 is TGTGCCAGCAGTGAAGATACGAACACCGGGGAGCTGTTTTTT. This translates into CASSEDTNTGELFF.

In its sample, this clone was seen once. The rearrangement joins TRBV7-6 to TRBJ2-3, with D perhaps TRBD2 (5 bases). Germline values: CDR1 SGHVS, CDR2 FNYEAQ. V was trimmed by 4 bases and J by 9 bases, leaving 8 bases between them. This CDR3 region has 11 residues. The CDR3 is CASSSSGTQYF. CDR3 sequence (DNA): TGTGCCAGCAGCTCGTCGGGGACGCAGTATTTT.

The chain joins TRBV11-3 to TRBJ2-7; 7 bases map to TRBD2. Germline V gives CDR1 SGHNT, CDR2 YENEEA. Losses at the gene ends were 3 bases for V and 5 bases for J; bases not matched to a gene: 10. The CDR3 length is 15 residues. The CDR3, as DNA: TGTGCCAGCAGCTTCGGCGGGAGAGGAGGGGACGAGCAGTACTTC. It codes for CASSFGGRGGDEQYF.

V gene TRBV30 combines with J gene TRBJ1-1; D is undetermined. Germline V gene data show CDR1 as GTSNPN and CDR2 as SVGIG (reference sequence). There are 13 residues in the CDR3. V lost 0 bases to trimming and J lost 4 bases, with 9 bases between them. The CDR3 nucleotides read TGTGCCTGGAGTGTACGGGATGGCACTGAAGCTTTCTTT. It yields the protein CAWSVRDGTEAFF.

The rearrangement links TRBV28 to TRBJ2-7; D possibly corresponds to TRBD1 (6 bases). The CDR3 sequence is 12 residues long. Trimming pared 5 bases from V and 3 bases from J, leaving 8 bases between. Germline lookup yields CDR1 MDHEN and CDR2 SYDVKM. For the CDR3, the DNA is TGTGCCAGCAGTGGCAGGGGCTACGAGCAGTACTTC. Its translation: CASSGRGYEQYF.

V usage is TRBV4-2 and J usage is TRBJ1-5, with 9 bases matching TRBD1. The trim removed 0 bases at V and 2 bases at J, leaving 2 bases unmatched. The CDR3 loop spans 16 amino acids. The V gene's germline CDR1 is LGHNA and CDR2 YNFKEQ. The CDR3 nucleotides are TGTGCCAGCAGCCAAGAAAGGACAGGGGGCAATCAGCCCCAGCATTTT. Its translation: CASSQERTGGNQPQHF.

The V gene is TRBV29-1, the J gene TRBJ2-1; TRBD2 might be the D (6 bases). Trimming pared 8 bases from V and 6 bases from J, leaving 8 bases between. Germline CDR1 SQVTM, CDR2 ANQGSEA. This CDR3 is 10 amino acids long. The CDR3 DNA is TGCAGCTCCGGGGGCAATGAGCAGTTCTTC. Translated: CSSGGNEQFF.

This chain uses TRBV13 with TRBJ2-5, with 8 bases lining up with TRBD1. V gave up 5 bases and J gave up 7 bases; unmatched junction bases: 9. Germline CDR1 and CDR2: PRHDT and FYEKMQ (reference sequence). The CDR3 sequence is 14 residues long. DNA of the CDR3: TGTGCCAGCAGCGTGACAGGGGAAGGGGCGACCCAGTACTTC. This encodes CASSVTGEGATQYF.

The chain combines TRBV7-9 with TRBJ2-3, with D possibly being TRBD1 (7 bases). Germline loops: CDR1 SEHNR, CDR2 FQNEAQ (reference sequence). V gave up 1 base and J gave up 5 bases, with 10 bases separating them. This CDR3 has 14 amino acids. Here the CDR3 DNA reads TGTGCCAGCAGCTTAGACAGGGGAGGAGATACGCAGTATTTT. Its translation is CASSLDRGGDTQYF.

The chain carries TRBV28 and TRBJ1-2, with 10 bases that match TRBD1. The CDR3 covers 15 residues. The V and J ends lost 4 bases and 5 bases, in that order; junction bases with no gene match: 7. The germline V gene has CDR1 MDHEN and CDR2 SYDVKM. In nucleotides, the CDR3 is TGTGCCAGCAGTTCTCCGGGACAGGGGTATTATGGCTACACCTTC. Protein product: CASSSPGQGYYGYTF.

The V gene is TRBV2, the J gene TRBJ1-1; no definite D call. The CDR3 is made up of 13 amino acids. Per the germline V gene, CDR1 is SNHLY and CDR2 is FYNNEI. Deletions cut 7 bases from V and 1 base from J, with 10 bases between. The CDR3: CASKENTNTEAFF. CDR3 DNA: TGTGCCAGCAAAGAGAATACGAACACTGAAGCTTTCTTT.

This clone appeared a few times. This chain connects TRBV5-4 to TRBJ2-5, with 9 bases matching TRBD2. Losses at the gene ends were 4 bases for V and 5 bases for J; bases not matched to a gene: 6. There are 14 residues in the CDR3. Germline V gene lookup returns CDR1 SGHNT and CDR2 YYREEE (reference sequence). The CDR3 is CASSARTSVETQYF. CDR3 coding DNA: TGTGCCAGCAGCGCTCGGACTAGCGTTGAGACCCAGTACTTC.

The genes are TRBV6-4 and TRBJ2-1; D is unclear. The ends were cut back, 2 bases at V and 4 bases at J, with 3 bases in the middle. Germline CDR1 and CDR2: MRHNA and SNTAGT. CDR3 length equals 12 residues. The DNA for the CDR3 is TGTGCCAGCAGTGACCGGTACAATGAGCAGTTCTTC. This translates into CASSDRYNEQFF.

This clone has just a few counts. The V and J genes are TRBV19 and TRBJ2-1; D call uncertain. The germline V gene has CDR1 LNHDA and CDR2 SQIVND (reference sequence). V lost 10 bases to trimming and J lost 6 bases, with 16 bases between them. This CDR3 has 13 residues. CDR3 residues: CATSRAGVNEQFF. CDR3 DNA: TGTGCCACCTCCCGAGCCGGAGTCAATGAGCAGTTCTTC. Filled out from reference TRBV19 and TRBJ2-1, the complete variable domain reads DGGITQSPKYLFRKEGQNVTLSCEQNLNHDAMYWYRQDPGQGLRLIYYSQIVNDFQKGDIAEGYSVSREKKESFPLTVTSAQKNPTAFYLCATSRAGVNEQFFGPGTRLTVL.

The chain is built from TRBV3-1 (or the pseudogene TRBV3-2) and TRBJ2-5, with a tentative D call TRBD2 (5 bases). The V end was cut by 6 bases, the J end by 5 bases, with 16 bases between. The CDR3 contains 14 residues. Germline V gene lookup returns CDR1 LGHDT and CDR2 YNNKEL (reference sequence). The DNA for the CDR3 is TGTGCCAGCAGAGAGAGGGCGCGAGAGGAGACCCAGTACTTC. As protein: CASRERAREETQYF.

The chain combines TRBV7-9 with TRBJ2-5; D is possibly TRBD2 (6 bases). The germline gives CDR1 SEHNR, CDR2 FQNEAQ (reference sequence). Trimming left V 3 bases short and J 3 bases short, with 11 bases between. CDR3 size: 14 residues. CDR3 in amino acids: CASSFSSGEETQYF. CDR3 bases: TGTGCCAGCAGCTTTTCGTCGGGGGAAGAGACCCAGTACTTC.

The J gene is TRBJ1-2, the V gene TRBV12-3 or TRBV12-4; D unresolved. The CDR3 is 13 residues long. With 2 bases removed from V and 6 bases from J, the gap between germline ends came to 10 bases. The CDR3 loop reads CASSLRVSDGYTF. CDR3 bases: TGTGCCAGCAGTTTACGGGTTTCGGATGGCTACACCTTC.

DNA for the CDR3: TGTGCCAGCAGCTTGGGTTCAGGGTTTCAAGAGACCCAGTACTTC. Amino acids: CASSLGSGFQETQYF. The chain recombines TRBV5-6 with TRBJ2-5, with a weak D call TRBD1 (5 bases). Trimming shortened V by 0 bases and J by 2 bases, and 11 bases separated the two germline ends. CDR1 and CDR2 from the germline V gene are SGHDT and YYEEEE. The CDR3 covers 15 residues.